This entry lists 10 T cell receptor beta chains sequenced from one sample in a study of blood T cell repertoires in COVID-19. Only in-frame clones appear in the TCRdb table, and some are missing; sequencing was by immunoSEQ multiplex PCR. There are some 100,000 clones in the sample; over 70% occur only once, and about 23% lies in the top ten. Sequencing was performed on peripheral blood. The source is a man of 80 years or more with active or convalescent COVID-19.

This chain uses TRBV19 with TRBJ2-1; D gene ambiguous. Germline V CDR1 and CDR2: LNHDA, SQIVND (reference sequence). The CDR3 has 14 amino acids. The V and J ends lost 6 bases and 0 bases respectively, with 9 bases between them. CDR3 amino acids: CASSGSSSYNEQFF. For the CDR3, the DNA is TGTGCCAGTAGCGGGTCGAGCTCCTACAATGAGCAGTTCTTC.

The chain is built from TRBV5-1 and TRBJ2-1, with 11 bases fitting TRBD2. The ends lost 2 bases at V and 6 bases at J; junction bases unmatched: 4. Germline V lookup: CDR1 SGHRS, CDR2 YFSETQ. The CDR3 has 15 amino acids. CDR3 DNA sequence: TGCGCCAGCAGCTTTGGTAGCGGGGGGGCCAATGAGCAGTTCTTC. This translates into CASSFGSGGANEQFF.

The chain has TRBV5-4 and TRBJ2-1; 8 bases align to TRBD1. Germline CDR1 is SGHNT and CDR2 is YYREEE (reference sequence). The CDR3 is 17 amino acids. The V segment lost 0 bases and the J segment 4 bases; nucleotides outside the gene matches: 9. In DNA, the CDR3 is TGTGCCAGCAGCTTGGCCCCCCGGGACAGGACTTACAATGAGCAGTTCTTC. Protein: CASSLAPRDRTYNEQFF.

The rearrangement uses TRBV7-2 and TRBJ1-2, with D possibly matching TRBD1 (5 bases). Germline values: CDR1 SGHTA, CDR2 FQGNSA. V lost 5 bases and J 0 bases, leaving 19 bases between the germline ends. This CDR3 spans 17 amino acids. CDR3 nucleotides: TGTGCCAGCAGCCCTCACACCGCAGGGTGGGCTAACTATGGCTACACCTTC. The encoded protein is CASSPHTAGWANYGYTF.

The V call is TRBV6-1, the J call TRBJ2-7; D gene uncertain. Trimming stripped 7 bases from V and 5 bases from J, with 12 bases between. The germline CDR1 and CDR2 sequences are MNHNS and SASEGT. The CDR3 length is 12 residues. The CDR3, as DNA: TGTGCCAGCACCCACACCGTCCACGAGCAGTACTTC. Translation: CASTHTVHEQYF.

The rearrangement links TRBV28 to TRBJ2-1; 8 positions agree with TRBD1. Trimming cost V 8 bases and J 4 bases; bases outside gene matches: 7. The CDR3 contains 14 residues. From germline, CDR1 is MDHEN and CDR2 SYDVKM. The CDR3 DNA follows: TGTGCCAGCGTTAGGACAGGGAATTACAATGAGCAGTTCTTC. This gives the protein CASVRTGNYNEQFF.

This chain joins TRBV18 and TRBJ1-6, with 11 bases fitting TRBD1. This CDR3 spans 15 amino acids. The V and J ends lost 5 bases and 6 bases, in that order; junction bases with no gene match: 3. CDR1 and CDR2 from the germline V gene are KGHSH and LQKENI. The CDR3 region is CASSTGQGGNSPLHF. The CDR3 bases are TGTGCCAGCTCAACGGGACAGGGGGGTAATTCACCCCTCCACTTT.

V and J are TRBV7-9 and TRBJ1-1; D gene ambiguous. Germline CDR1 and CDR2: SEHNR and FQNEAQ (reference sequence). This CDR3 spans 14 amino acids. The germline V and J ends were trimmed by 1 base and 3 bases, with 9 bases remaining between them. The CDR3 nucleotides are TGTGCCAGCAGCTTAGGGGCTTTCGACACTGAAGCTTTCTTT. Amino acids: CASSLGAFDTEAFF. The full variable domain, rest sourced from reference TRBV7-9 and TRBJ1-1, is DTGVSQNPRHKITKRGQNVTFRCDPISEHNRLYWYRQTLGQGPEFLTYFQNEAQLEKSRLLSDRFSAERPKGSFSTLEIQRTEQGDSAMYLCASSLGAFDTEAFFGQGTRLTVV.

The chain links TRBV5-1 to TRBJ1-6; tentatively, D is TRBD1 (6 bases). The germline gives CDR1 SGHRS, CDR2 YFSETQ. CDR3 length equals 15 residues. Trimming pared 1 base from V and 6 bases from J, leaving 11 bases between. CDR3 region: CASSLPAGANSPLHF. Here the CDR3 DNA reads TGCGCCAGCAGCTTGCCGGCAGGGGCTAATTCACCCCTCCACTTT.

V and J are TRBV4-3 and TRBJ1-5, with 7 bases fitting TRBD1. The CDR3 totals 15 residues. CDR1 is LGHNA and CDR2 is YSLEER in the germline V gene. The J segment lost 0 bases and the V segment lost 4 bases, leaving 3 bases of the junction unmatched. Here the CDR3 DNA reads TGCGCCAGCAGCCCGACAGGGACTAGCAATCAGCCCCAGCATTTT. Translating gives CASSPTGTSNQPQHF.